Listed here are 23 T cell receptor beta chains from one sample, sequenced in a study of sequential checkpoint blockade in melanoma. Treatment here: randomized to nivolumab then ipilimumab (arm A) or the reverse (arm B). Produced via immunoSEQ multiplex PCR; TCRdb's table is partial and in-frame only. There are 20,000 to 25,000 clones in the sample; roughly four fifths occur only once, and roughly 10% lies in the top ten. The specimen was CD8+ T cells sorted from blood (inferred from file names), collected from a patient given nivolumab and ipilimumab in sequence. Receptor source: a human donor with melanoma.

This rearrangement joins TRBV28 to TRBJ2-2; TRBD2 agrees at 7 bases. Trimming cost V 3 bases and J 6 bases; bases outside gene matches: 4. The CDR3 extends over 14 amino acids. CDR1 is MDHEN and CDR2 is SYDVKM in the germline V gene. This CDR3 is CASSLYGGAGELFF. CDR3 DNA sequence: TGTGCCAGCAGTTTGTATGGGGGGGCCGGGGAGCTGTTTTTT.

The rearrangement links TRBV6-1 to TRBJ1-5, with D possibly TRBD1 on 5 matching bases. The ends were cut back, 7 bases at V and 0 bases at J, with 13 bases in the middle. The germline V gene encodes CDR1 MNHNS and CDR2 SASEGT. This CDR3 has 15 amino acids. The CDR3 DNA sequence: TGTGCCAGCACTCCAGGGATTCATAGCAATCAGCCCCAGCATTTT. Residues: CASTPGIHSNQPQHF.

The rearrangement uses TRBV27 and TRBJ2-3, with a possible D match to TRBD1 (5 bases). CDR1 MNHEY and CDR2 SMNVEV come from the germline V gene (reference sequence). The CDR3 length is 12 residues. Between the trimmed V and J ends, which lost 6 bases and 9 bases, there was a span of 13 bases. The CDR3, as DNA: TGTGCCAGCAGCCTTATGGGGCACACGCAGTATTTT. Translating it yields CASSLMGHTQYF.

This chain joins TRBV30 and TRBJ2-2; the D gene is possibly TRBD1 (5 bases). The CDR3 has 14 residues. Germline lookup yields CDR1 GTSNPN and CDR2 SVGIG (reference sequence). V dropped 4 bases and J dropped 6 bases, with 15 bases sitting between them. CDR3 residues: CAWTGGATPGELFF. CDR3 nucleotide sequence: TGTGCCTGGACGGGTGGGGCGACGCCCGGGGAGCTGTTTTTT.

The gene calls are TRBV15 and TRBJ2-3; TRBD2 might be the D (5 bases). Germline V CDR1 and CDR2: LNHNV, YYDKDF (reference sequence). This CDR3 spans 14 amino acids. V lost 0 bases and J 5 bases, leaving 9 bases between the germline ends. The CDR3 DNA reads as TGTGCCACCAGCAGAGAGGACGGGATAGATACGCAGTATTTT. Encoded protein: CATSREDGIDTQYF.

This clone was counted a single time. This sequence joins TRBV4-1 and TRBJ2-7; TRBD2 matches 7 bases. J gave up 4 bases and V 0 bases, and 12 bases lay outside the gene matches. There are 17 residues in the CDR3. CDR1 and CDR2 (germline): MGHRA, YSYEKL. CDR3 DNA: TGCGCCAGCAGCCAAGATACGGGAGCGGGAACCGTTTACGAGCAGTACTTC. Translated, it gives CASSQDTGAGTVYEQYF.

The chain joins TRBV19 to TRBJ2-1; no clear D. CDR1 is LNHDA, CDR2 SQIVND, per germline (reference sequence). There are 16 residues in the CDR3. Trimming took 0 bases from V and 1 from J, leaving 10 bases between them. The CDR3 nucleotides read TGTGCCAGTAGTATAGATCTATCCGGGTCCTACAATGAGCAGTTCTTC. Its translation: CASSIDLSGSYNEQFF.

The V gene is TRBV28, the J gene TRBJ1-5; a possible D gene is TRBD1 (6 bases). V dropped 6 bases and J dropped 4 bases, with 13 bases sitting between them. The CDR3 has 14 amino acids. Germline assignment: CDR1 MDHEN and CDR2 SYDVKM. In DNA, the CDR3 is TGTGCCAGCAGCCAAATACAGGGAAATCAGCCCCAGCATTTT. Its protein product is CASSQIQGNQPQHF.

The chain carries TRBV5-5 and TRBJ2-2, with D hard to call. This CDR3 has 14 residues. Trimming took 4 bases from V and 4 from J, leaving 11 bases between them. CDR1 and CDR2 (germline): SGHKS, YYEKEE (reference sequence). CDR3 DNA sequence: TGTGCCAGCAGCCTGACTTTCCCCACCGGGGAGCTGTTTTTT. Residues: CASSLTFPTGELFF. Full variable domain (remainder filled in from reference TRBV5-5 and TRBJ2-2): DAGVTQSPTHLIKTRGQQVTLRCSPISGHKSVSWYQQVLGQGPQFIFQYYEKEERGRGNFPDRFSARQFPNYSSELNVNALLLGDSALYLCASSLTFPTGELFFGEGSRLTVL.

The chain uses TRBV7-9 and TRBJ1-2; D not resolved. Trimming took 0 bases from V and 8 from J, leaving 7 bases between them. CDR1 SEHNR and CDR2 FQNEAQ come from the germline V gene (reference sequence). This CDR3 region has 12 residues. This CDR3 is CASSLALEGYTF. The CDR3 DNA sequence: TGTGCCAGCAGCTTAGCCCTGGAGGGCTACACCTTC.

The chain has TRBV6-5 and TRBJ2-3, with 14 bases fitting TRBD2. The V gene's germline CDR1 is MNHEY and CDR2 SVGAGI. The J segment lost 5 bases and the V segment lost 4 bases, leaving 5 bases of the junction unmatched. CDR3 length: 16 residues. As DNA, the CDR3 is TGTGCCAGCAGTTCAATAGGACTAGCGGGAGGAGATACGCAGTATTTT. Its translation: CASSSIGLAGGDTQYF.

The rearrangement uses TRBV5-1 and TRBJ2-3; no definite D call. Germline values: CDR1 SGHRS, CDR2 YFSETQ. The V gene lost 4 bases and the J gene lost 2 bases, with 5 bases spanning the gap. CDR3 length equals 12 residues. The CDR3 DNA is TGCGCCAGCAGCCCTAACACAGATACGCAGTATTTT. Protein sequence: CASSPNTDTQYF.

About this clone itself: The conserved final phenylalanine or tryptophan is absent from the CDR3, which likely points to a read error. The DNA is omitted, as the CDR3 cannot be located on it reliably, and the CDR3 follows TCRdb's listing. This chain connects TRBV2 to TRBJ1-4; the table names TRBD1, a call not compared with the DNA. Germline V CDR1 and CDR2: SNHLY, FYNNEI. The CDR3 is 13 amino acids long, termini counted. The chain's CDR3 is CASTEAPGTAASA.

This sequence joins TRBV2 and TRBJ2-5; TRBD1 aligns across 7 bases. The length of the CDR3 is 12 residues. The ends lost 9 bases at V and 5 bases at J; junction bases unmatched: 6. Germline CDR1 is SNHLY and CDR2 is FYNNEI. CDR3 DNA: TGTGCCAGAGGGGGCCAGGGGGAGACCCAGTACTTC. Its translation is CARGGQGETQYF.

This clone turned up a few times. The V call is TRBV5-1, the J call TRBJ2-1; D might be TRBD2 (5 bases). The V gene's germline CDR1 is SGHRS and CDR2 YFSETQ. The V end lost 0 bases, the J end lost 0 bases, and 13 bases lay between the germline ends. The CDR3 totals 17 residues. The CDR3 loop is CASSLGVSGSSYNEQFF. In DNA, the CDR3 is TGCGCCAGCAGCTTGGGGGTAAGCGGTAGCTCCTACAATGAGCAGTTCTTC.

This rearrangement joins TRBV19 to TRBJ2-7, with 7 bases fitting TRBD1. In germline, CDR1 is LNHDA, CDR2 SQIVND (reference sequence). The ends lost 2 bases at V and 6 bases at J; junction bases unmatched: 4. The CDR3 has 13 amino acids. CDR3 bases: TGTGCCAGTAGTATAAACCCAGGGGGCGAGCAGTACTTC. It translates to CASSINPGGEQYF.

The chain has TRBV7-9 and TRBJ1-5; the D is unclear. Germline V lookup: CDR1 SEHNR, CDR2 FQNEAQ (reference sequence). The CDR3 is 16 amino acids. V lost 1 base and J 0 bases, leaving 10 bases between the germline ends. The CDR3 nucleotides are TGTGCCAGCAGCTTAGGTCACACAGATAGCAATCAGCCCCAGCATTTT. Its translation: CASSLGHTDSNQPQHF.

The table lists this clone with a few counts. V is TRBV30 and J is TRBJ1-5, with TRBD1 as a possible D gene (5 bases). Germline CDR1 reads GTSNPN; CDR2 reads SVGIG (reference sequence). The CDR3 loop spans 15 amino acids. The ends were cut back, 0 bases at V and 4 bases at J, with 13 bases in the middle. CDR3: CAWSVGAGRNQPQHF. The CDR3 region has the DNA TGTGCCTGGAGTGTAGGGGCAGGTCGAAATCAGCCCCAGCATTTT.

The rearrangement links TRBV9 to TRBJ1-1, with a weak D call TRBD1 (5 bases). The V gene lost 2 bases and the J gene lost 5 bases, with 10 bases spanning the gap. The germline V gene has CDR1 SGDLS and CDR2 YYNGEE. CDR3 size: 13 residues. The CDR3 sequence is CASSVRARTEAFF. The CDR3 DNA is TGTGCCAGCAGCGTCAGGGCCAGGACTGAAGCTTTCTTT.

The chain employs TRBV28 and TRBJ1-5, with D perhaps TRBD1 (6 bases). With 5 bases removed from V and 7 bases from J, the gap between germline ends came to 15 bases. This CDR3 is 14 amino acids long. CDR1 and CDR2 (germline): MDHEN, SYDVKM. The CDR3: CASSIQGSGQPQHF. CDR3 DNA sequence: TGTGCCAGCAGTATACAGGGAAGTGGCCAGCCCCAGCATTTT.

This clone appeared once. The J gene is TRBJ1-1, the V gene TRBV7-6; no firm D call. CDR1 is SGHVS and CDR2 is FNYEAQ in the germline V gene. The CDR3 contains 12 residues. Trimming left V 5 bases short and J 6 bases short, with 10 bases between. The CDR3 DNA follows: TGTGCCAGCAGCGGCTGGGCGTCTGAAGCTTTCTTT. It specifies CASSGWASEAFF.

The CDR3 region is CASSPQNTYTEAFF. For the CDR3, the DNA is TGTGCCAGCTCACCACAGAACACCTACACTGAAGCTTTCTTT. V gene TRBV18 combines with J gene TRBJ1-1, with D unresolved. Trimming stripped 1 base from V and 3 bases from J, with 9 bases between. Germline CDR1 and CDR2: KGHSH and LQKENI. This CDR3 is built from 14 residues. The variable domain in full, completed from reference TRBV18 and TRBJ1-1, reads NAGVMQNPRHLVRRRGQEARLRCSPMKGHSHVYWYRQLPEEGLKFMVYLQKENIIDESGMPKERFSAEFPKEGPSILRIQQVVRGDSAAYFCASSPQNTYTEAFFGQGTRLTVV.

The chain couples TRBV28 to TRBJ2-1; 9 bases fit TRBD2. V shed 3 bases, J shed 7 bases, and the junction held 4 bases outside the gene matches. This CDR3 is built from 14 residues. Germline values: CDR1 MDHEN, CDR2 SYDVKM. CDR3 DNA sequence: TGTGCCAGCAGTTTTGGCGGGAGGGAGAATGAGCAGTTCTTC. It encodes CASSFGGRENEQFF. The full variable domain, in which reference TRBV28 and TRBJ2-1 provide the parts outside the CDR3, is DVKVTQSSRYLVKRTGEKVFLECVQDMDHENMFWYRQDPGLGLRLIYFSYDVKMKEKGDIPEGYSVSREKKERFSLILESASTNQTSMYLCASSFGGRENEQFFGPGTRLTVL.